Shown below are 27 T cell receptor beta chains from a single sample sequenced in a study of cytomegalovirus exposure and HLA in healthy donors. With 60 Vbeta and 13 Jbeta primers, the PCR was carried out. Method: immunoSEQ multiplex PCR; TCRdb's copy keeps in-frame clones and lacks some. The sample includes 150,000 to 200,000 clones, approximately 79% of them seen just once. The specimen sequenced was PBMCs. The source is a man aged 50 to 59 in good health and CMV-seropositive.

V and J are TRBV7-2 and TRBJ1-2, with 8 bases that match TRBD1. The CDR3 length is 15 residues. V dropped 1 base and J dropped 4; count of bases not matched to a gene: 5. CDR1 SGHTA and CDR2 FQGNSA come from the germline V gene. CDR3 loop: CASSLVDRGAYGYTF. CDR3 nucleotide sequence: TGTGCCAGCAGCTTAGTAGACAGGGGCGCCTATGGCTACACCTTC.

This clone showed up just once. The chain joins TRBV6-1 to TRBJ1-5, with D perhaps TRBD1 (5 bases). Germline assignment: CDR1 MNHNS and CDR2 SASEGT. CDR3 length: 14 residues. Trimming removed 4 bases at V and 0 bases at J, with 7 bases between. In nucleotides, the CDR3 is TGTGCCAGCAGTGCAGGGATTAGCAATCAGCCCCAGCATTTT. Translation: CASSAGISNQPQHF.

The chain has TRBV28 and TRBJ1-1; TRBD1 matches 7 bases. The junction had 13 bases not matched to a gene; V was cut back by 5 bases and J by 4 bases. Germline V gives CDR1 MDHEN, CDR2 SYDVKM. The length of the CDR3 is 16 residues. CDR3 sequence reads: CASSQALNRGGTEAFF. The CDR3 bases are TGTGCCAGCAGTCAGGCCCTTAACAGGGGCGGCACTGAAGCTTTCTTT.

J is TRBJ2-2 and V is TRBV15, with D maybe TRBD1 (6 bases). CDR1 is LNHNV, CDR2 YYDKDF, per germline (reference sequence). V shed 0 bases and J shed 4 bases, with 12 bases lying between them. The CDR3 is 16 residues long. Here the CDR3 reads CATSRDWQGITGELFF. The CDR3 bases are TGTGCCACCAGCAGAGATTGGCAGGGGATCACCGGGGAGCTGTTTTTT. The full variable domain, in which reference TRBV15 and TRBJ2-2 provide the parts outside the CDR3, is DAMVIQNPRYQVTQFGKPVTLSCSQTLNHNVMYWYQQKSSQAPKLLFHYYDKDFNNEADTPDNFQSRRPNTSFCFLDIRSPGLGDTAMYLCATSRDWQGITGELFFGEGSRLTVL.

The chain joins TRBV19 to TRBJ2-7, with D possibly matching TRBD1 (6 bases). The V gene's germline CDR1 is LNHDA and CDR2 SQIVND (reference sequence). The CDR3 spans 12 residues. V was trimmed by 1 base and J by 6 bases, leaving 7 bases between them. The CDR3 spells CASSIVGGEQYF. The CDR3 DNA reads as TGTGCCAGTAGTATAGTAGGGGGCGAGCAGTACTTC.

V is TRBV7-9 and J is TRBJ2-6, with D tentatively TRBD2 (5 bases). Deletions cut 4 bases from V and 0 bases from J, with 13 bases between. Germline loops: CDR1 SEHNR, CDR2 FQNEAQ (reference sequence). This CDR3 contains 17 residues. Here the CDR3 DNA reads TGTGCCAGCAGCTACCCGTCCGGACTCTCTGGGGCCAACGTCCTGACTTTC. Translation gives CASSYPSGLSGANVLTF.

The chain recombines TRBV10-3 with TRBJ1-4; D is uncertain. Trimming stripped 5 bases from V and 3 bases from J, with 10 bases between. CDR1 is ENHRY and CDR2 is SYGVKD in the germline V gene. This CDR3 region has 14 residues. DNA for the CDR3: TGTGCCATCAGTAAAGACAAAGCTAATGAAAAACTGTTTTTT. Translating it yields CAISKDKANEKLFF.

The chain couples TRBV9 to TRBJ2-1; TRBD2 matches 10 bases. This CDR3 is built from 15 residues. After removal of 0 bases from V and 7 bases from J, the junction contained 4 bases not matched to a gene. Germline-derived CDR1 and CDR2 are SGDLS and YYNGEE. CDR3 loop: CASSVEAGGQNEQFF. The DNA for the CDR3 is TGTGCCAGCAGCGTAGAAGCGGGGGGGCAGAATGAGCAGTTCTTC. Full variable domain (remainder filled in from reference TRBV9 and TRBJ2-1): DSGVTQTPKHLITATGQRVTLRCSPRSGDLSVYWYQQSLDQGLQFLIQYYNGEERAKGNILERFSAQQFPDLHSELNLSSLELGDSALYFCASSVEAGGQNEQFFGPGTRLTVL.

The chain joins TRBV19 to TRBJ1-6; D is perhaps TRBD1 (6 bases). In germline, CDR1 is LNHDA, CDR2 SQIVND (reference sequence). The CDR3 runs 14 residues. Trimming stripped 5 bases from V and 7 bases from J, with 12 bases between. CDR3 sequence: CASSRQGTNSPLHF. CDR3 in DNA: TGTGCCAGTAGTCGCCAGGGGACGAATTCACCCCTCCACTTT.

This chain joins TRBV27 and TRBJ2-3; 12 bases match TRBD2. Trimming cost V 3 bases and J 0 bases; bases outside gene matches: 7. The CDR3 spans 18 residues. From germline, CDR1 is MNHEY and CDR2 SMNVEV (reference sequence). CDR3 DNA: TGTGCCAGCAGTTTTGGACTAGCGGGGTGGTGGAGCACAGATACGCAGTATTTT. Residues: CASSFGLAGWWSTDTQYF.

This rearrangement joins TRBV27 to TRBJ1-1, with 7 bases identical to TRBD1. The CDR3 runs 13 residues. J gave up 0 bases and V 8 bases, and 3 bases lay outside the gene matches. The germline CDR1 and CDR2 sequences are MNHEY and SMNVEV (reference sequence). The chain's CDR3 is CASGGQLNTEAFF. CDR3 nucleotides: TGTGCCAGCGGGGGACAGCTGAACACTGAAGCTTTCTTT.

The chain is built from TRBV28 and TRBJ2-2; D may be TRBD2 (7 bases). This CDR3 has 16 residues. V shed 3 bases and J shed 2 bases, with 13 bases lying between them. Germline V CDR1 and CDR2: MDHEN, SYDVKM. The CDR3 spells CASSFGGATNTGELFF. CDR3 in DNA: TGTGCCAGCAGTTTTGGGGGGGCCACTAACACCGGGGAGCTGTTTTTT. Drawing the rest from reference TRBV28 and TRBJ2-2, the complete variable domain is DVKVTQSSRYLVKRTGEKVFLECVQDMDHENMFWYRQDPGLGLRLIYFSYDVKMKEKGDIPEGYSVSREKKERFSLILESASTNQTSMYLCASSFGGATNTGELFFGEGSRLTVL.

This sequence joins TRBV7-9 and TRBJ2-2; TRBD1 might be the D (6 bases). V dropped 0 bases and J dropped 8 bases, with 10 bases sitting between them. The germline V gene encodes CDR1 SEHNR and CDR2 FQNEAQ (reference sequence). This CDR3 region has 14 residues. CDR3 nucleotide sequence: TGTGCCAGCAGCTTAGCGCCCCAGGGGGGGGAGCTGTTTTTT. This codes for CASSLAPQGGELFF. Complete variable domain (other parts from reference TRBV7-9 and TRBJ2-2): DTGVSQNPRHKITKRGQNVTFRCDPISEHNRLYWYRQTLGQGPEFLTYFQNEAQLEKSRLLSDRFSAERPKGSFSTLEIQRTEQGDSAMYLCASSLAPQGGELFFGEGSRLTVL.

V usage is TRBV13 and J usage is TRBJ2-7; 8 nucleotides agree with TRBD1. Germline values: CDR1 PRHDT, CDR2 FYEKMQ (reference sequence). This CDR3 contains 14 residues. The trim removed 5 bases at V and 7 bases at J, leaving 10 bases unmatched. CDR3 DNA: TGTGCCAGCAGCACTGGACAGGGTCTCAGGGAGCAGTACTTC. Translation: CASSTGQGLREQYF.

The V call is TRBV5-6, the J call TRBJ1-5; TRBD1 agrees at 10 bases. The CDR3 is 15 amino acids. V lost 2 bases, J lost 5 bases, and 4 bases stayed unmatched. From germline, CDR1 is SGHDT and CDR2 YYEEEE. DNA of the CDR3: TGTGCCAGCAGCTTCGGGGACAGGGGAGATCAGCCCCAGCATTTT. Its protein product is CASSFGDRGDQPQHF.

This chain connects TRBV4-2 to TRBJ2-2, with 15 positions matching TRBD2. With 4 bases clipped from V and 0 bases from J, the junction kept 3 bases outside the gene matches. CDR3 length equals 18 residues. Germline lookup yields CDR1 LGHNA and CDR2 YNFKEQ. CDR3 residues: CASSLGLAGGSNTGELFF. Here the CDR3 DNA reads TGTGCCAGCAGCCTGGGACTAGCGGGGGGCTCGAACACCGGGGAGCTGTTTTTT.

This clone was recorded a few times. The chain couples TRBV5-1 to TRBJ1-6; 9 bases are a match to TRBD1. With V trimmed by 5 bases and J by 7 bases, 7 bases remained unmatched. CDR1 SGHRS and CDR2 YFSETQ come from the germline V gene. The CDR3 sequence is 15 residues long. CDR3 region: CASSPGTGYNSPLHF. CDR3 in DNA: TGCGCCAGCAGTCCCGGGACAGGGTACAATTCACCCCTCCACTTT.

This clone was counted a few times. The chain carries TRBV7-9 and TRBJ1-1; no firm D call. V gave up 5 bases and J gave up 4 bases, with 8 bases separating them. The CDR3 has 12 amino acids. Germline V lookup: CDR1 SEHNR, CDR2 FQNEAQ (reference sequence). This CDR3 is CASSRGVTEAFF. In DNA, the CDR3 is TGTGCCAGCAGCCGAGGAGTCACTGAAGCTTTCTTT.

V and J are TRBV7-2 and TRBJ2-6, with 10 nucleotides matching TRBD1. CDR1 and CDR2 (germline): SGHTA, FQGNSA. The trim removed 5 bases at V and 2 bases at J, leaving 6 bases unmatched. The CDR3 sequence is 17 residues long. The DNA of the CDR3 is TGTGCCAGCAGCAGACAGGGGGCAGTCGCTGGGGCCAACGTCCTGACTTTC. It codes for CASSRQGAVAGANVLTF.

This clone was seen more than once but under ten times. The chain uses TRBV6-4 and TRBJ2-2, with 10 bases aligning to TRBD1. The CDR3 has 15 residues. Germline values: CDR1 MRHNA, CDR2 SNTAGT. Written as DNA, the CDR3 is TGTGACTTCTCAAGAGGACAGGGGGACACCGGGGAGCTGTTTTTT. This translates into CDFSRGQGDTGELFF.

The rearrangement uses TRBV4-2 and TRBJ1-5, with 7 bases that match TRBD1. There are 14 residues in the CDR3. V lost 4 bases to trimming and J lost 4 bases; unmatched junction nucleotides: 4. CDR1 is LGHNA, CDR2 YNFKEQ, per germline. The CDR3 spells CASSRDSGNQPQHF. CDR3 in DNA: TGTGCCAGCAGCCGGGACAGCGGGAATCAGCCCCAGCATTTT.

The chain has TRBV5-1 and TRBJ1-1; TRBD1 might be the D (6 bases). Looked up from germline, CDR1 is SGHRS and CDR2 is YFSETQ. Trimming removed 2 bases from V and 1 base from J, with 12 bases in between. The CDR3 contains 15 residues. The CDR3 sequence: CASSLRTGPNTEAFF. DNA of the CDR3: TGCGCCAGCAGCTTAAGAACAGGGCCGAACACTGAAGCTTTCTTT.

The rearrangement joins TRBV4-1 to TRBJ1-1, with TRBD1 identical over 8 bases. The J segment lost 1 base and the V segment lost 5 bases, leaving 6 bases of the junction unmatched. CDR1 and CDR2 from the germline V gene are MGHRA and YSYEKL. This CDR3 is 15 amino acids long. The CDR3 loop is CASSSSGQGNTEAFF. DNA for the CDR3: TGCGCCAGCAGCTCGTCTGGACAGGGGAACACTGAAGCTTTCTTT.

The V call is TRBV9, the J call TRBJ1-2; a weak D match, TRBD1 (5 bases). Per the germline V gene, CDR1 is SGDLS and CDR2 is YYNGEE. This CDR3 region has 15 residues. V shed 0 bases and J shed 4 bases, with 13 bases lying between them. The CDR3 bases are TGTGCCAGCAGCGTAGCTTCAGGGTCCGGCTATGGCTACACCTTC. As protein: CASSVASGSGYGYTF. Based on the CDR3 plus reference TRBV9 and TRBJ1-2, the full variable domain is DSGVTQTPKHLITATGQRVTLRCSPRSGDLSVYWYQQSLDQGLQFLIQYYNGEERAKGNILERFSAQQFPDLHSELNLSSLELGDSALYFCASSVASGSGYGYTFGSGTRLTVV.

The DNA of the CDR3 is TGCGCCAGCAGCTTACCGGACGGGGTCGTGGACGAGCAGTACTTC. Translation: CASSLPDGVVDEQYF. The J gene is TRBJ2-7, the V gene TRBV5-1; the D gene is possibly TRBD2 (5 bases). Trimming removed 2 bases at V and 5 bases at J, with 17 bases between. Germline assignment: CDR1 SGHRS and CDR2 YFSETQ. The CDR3 covers 15 residues. The variable domain in full, completed from reference TRBV5-1 and TRBJ2-7, reads KAGVTQTPRYLIKTRGQQVTLSCSPISGHRSVSWYQQTPGQGLQFLFEYFSETQRNKGNFPGRFSGRQFSNSRSEMNVSTLELGDSALYLCASSLPDGVVDEQYFGPGTRLTVT.

The chain has TRBV5-1 and TRBJ2-3, with D unclear. The germline V gene has CDR1 SGHRS and CDR2 YFSETQ. The CDR3 consists of 16 residues. The V end lost 0 bases, the J end lost 0 bases, and 11 bases lay between the germline ends. The CDR3 DNA reads TGCGCCAGCAGCTTGGCGGAGAGTACTAGCACAGATACGCAGTATTTT. Protein product: CASSLAESTSTDTQYF.

V and J are TRBV7-3 and TRBJ2-1, with a possible D match to TRBD1 (6 bases). Trimming pared 2 bases from V and 9 bases from J, leaving 11 bases between. The CDR3 spans 13 residues. The V gene's germline CDR1 is SGHTA and CDR2 FQGTGA. This CDR3 reads CASSLEGVGEQFF. The CDR3 DNA reads TGTGCCAGCAGCTTAGAGGGGGTGGGTGAGCAGTTCTTC.